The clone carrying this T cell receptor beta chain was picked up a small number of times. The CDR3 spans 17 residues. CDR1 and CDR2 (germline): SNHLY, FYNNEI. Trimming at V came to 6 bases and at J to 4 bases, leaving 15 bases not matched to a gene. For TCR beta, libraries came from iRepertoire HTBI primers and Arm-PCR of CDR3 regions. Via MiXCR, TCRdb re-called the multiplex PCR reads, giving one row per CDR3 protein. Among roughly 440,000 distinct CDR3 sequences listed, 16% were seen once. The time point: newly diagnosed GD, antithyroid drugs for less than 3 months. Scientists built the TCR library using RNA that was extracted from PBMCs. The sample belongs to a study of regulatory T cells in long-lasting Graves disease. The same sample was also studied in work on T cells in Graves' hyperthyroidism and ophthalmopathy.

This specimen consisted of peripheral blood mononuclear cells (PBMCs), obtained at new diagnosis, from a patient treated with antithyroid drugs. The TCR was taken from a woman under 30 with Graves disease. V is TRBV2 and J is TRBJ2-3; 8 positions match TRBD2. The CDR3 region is CASRGASGRAGADTQYF. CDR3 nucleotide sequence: TGTGCCAGCAGGGGGGCTAGCGGGCGGGCGGGCGCAGATACGCAGTATTTT.